Listed here are 18 T cell receptor beta chains from one sample, sequenced in a study of T cell repertoires in cytomegalovirus infection. Using its own MiXCR run on the reads, TCRdb lists one record per CDR3 protein. Of 830,000 or so distinct CDR3 sequences detected, 32% appear once; the ten largest clones hold around an eighth. Their recognized antigens are unknown. This sample comprised cultured CD8+ T cells from PBMCs, obtained from culture after CMV antigen stimulation. These receptors came from a human donor in good health (CMV status not recorded). Some clones in this sample may be carry-over from other donors' samples.

In its sample, this clonotype was seen a few times. This sequence joins TRBV15 and TRBJ1-5; D might be TRBD1 (6 bases). The CDR3 consists of 17 residues. Trimming pared 9 bases from V and 6 bases from J, leaving 27 bases between. Germline CDR1 is LNHNV and CDR2 is YYDKDF (reference sequence). The CDR3 coding sequence is TGTGCCACGCGAACCGGGGGGGGGCTGGGGGTCGCTCAGCCCCAGCATTTT. This codes for CATRTGGGLGVAQPQHF.

This clonotype was seen only a few times. The rearrangement uses TRBV27 and TRBJ1-2; the D is unclear. V was shortened by 2 bases and J by 8 bases, with 21 bases between the two germline ends. The CDR3 runs 16 residues. The germline CDR1 and CDR2 sequences are MNHEY and SMNVEV (reference sequence). CDR3 DNA sequence: TGTGCCAGCAGTTTAGGATCCAGCGGCAGGTCCCGAGGCTACACCTTC. Amino acid sequence: CASSLGSSGRSRGYTF.

Only a few counts were recorded for this clonotype. The genes are TRBV29-1 and TRBJ2-7, with 7 bases lining up with TRBD2. V was clipped by 2 bases and J by 1 base; unmatched bases: 5. This CDR3 contains 14 residues. Germline V CDR1 and CDR2: SQVTM, ANQGSEA. This chain's CDR3 is CSVELGLQSYEQYF. For the CDR3, the DNA is TGCAGCGTTGAACTGGGACTACAGTCCTACGAGCAGTACTTC.

Notes on this clonotype: Sequence at one end of the junction differs from germline and may be a read error. The genes are TRBV19 and TRBJ2-6, with a weak D call TRBD1 (5 bases). The V gene's germline CDR1 is LNHDA and CDR2 SQIVND (reference sequence). The CDR3 contains 21 residues. This chain's CDR3 is CASSILVEPSWGSSGANVLAF. The DNA of the CDR3 is TGTGCCAGTAGTATTTTGGTGGAACCATCGTGGGGATCCTCTGGGGCCAACGTCCTGGCTTTC. Full variable domain (rest looked up from reference TRBV19 and TRBJ2-6): DGGITQSPKYLFRKEGQNVTLSCEQNLNHDAMYWYRQDPGQGLRLIYYSQIVNDFQKGDIAEGYSVSREKKESFPLTVTSAQKNPTAFYLCASSILVEPSWGSSGANVLAFGAGSRLTVL.

The chain is built from TRBV12-5 and TRBJ2-3; weak D call: TRBD2 (6 bases). The germline gives CDR1 LGHNT, CDR2 FRNRAP. This CDR3 is 17 amino acids long. Trimming shortened V by 4 bases and J by 6 bases, and 23 bases separated the two germline ends. The chain's CDR3 is CASGWTTDGGNNDTQYF. The CDR3 DNA reads as TGTGCTAGTGGTTGGACCACTGACGGGGGAAATAACGATACGCAGTATTTT.

This clonotype was counted a few times. V is TRBV7-6 and J is TRBJ2-1; D is ambiguous. The length of the CDR3 is 13 residues. The germline V and J ends were trimmed by 3 bases and 7 bases, with 10 bases remaining between them. Germline CDR1 SGHVS, CDR2 FNYEAQ. The CDR3 nucleotides read TGTGCCAGCAGCTTGGTGATCGGTAATGAGCAGTTCTTC. Encoded protein: CASSLVIGNEQFF.

This clonotype was recorded at least ten times. This chain links TRBV27 with TRBJ2-2; the D gene could be TRBD1 or TRBD2 (5 bases each). Germline loops: CDR1 MNHEY, CDR2 SMNVEV (reference sequence). The CDR3 is 12 residues long. V was clipped by 4 bases and J by 5 bases, with 5 bases between them. CDR3 sequence: CASSWGTGELFF. For the CDR3, the DNA is TGTGCCAGCAGTTGGGGGACCGGGGAGCTGTTTTTT.

This clonotype showed up just a few times. This chain joins TRBV27 and TRBJ2-5; the match to TRBD1 covers 12 bases. Germline CDR1 and CDR2: MNHEY and SMNVEV (reference sequence). The V segment lost 4 bases and the J segment 4 bases; nucleotides outside the gene matches: 7. The CDR3 is 16 residues long. CDR3 sequence: CASSSRDRGPPETQYF. The CDR3 DNA is TGTGCCAGCAGTTCCCGGGACAGGGGGCCTCCAGAGACCCAGTACTTC.

The J gene is TRBJ1-3, the V gene TRBV9; TRBD1 is a possible D gene (6 bases). CDR1 and CDR2 from the germline V gene are SGDLS and YYNGEE. This CDR3 comprises 15 residues. Trimming stripped 3 bases from V and 4 bases from J, with 14 bases between. The CDR3 coding sequence is TGTGCCAGCAGCGGCGAGGAGGGGGTCGGAAACACCATATATTTT. It translates to CASSGEEGVGNTIYF.

Note on this clonotype: One end of the junction fails to match germline, which may point to a read error. The genes are TRBV12-3 or TRBV12-4 and TRBJ1-2; D remains unclear. This CDR3 region has 13 residues. The CDR3 sequence is CTSSFYSNYGYTF. DNA of the CDR3: TGTACCAGCAGTTTTTACAGCAACTATGGCTACACCTTC.

The V and J genes are TRBV4-1 and TRBJ2-5, with TRBD2 identical over 9 bases. The CDR3 totals 17 residues. The trim removed 4 bases at V and 0 bases at J, leaving 9 bases unmatched. Germline values: CDR1 MGHRA, CDR2 YSYEKL. CDR3 sequence reads: CASSPYRASGDQETQYF. CDR3 bases: TGCGCCAGCAGCCCGTACAGGGCTAGCGGGGACCAAGAGACCCAGTACTTC.

V and J are TRBV27 and TRBJ1-2, with D possibly matching TRBD1 (5 bases). V was trimmed by 0 bases and J by 3 bases, leaving 11 bases between them. This CDR3 is built from 15 residues. From germline, CDR1 is MNHEY and CDR2 SMNVEV (reference sequence). CDR3 protein: CASSLSDEGDYGYTF. The CDR3 DNA reads as TGTGCCAGCAGTTTATCCGATGAAGGGGACTATGGCTACACCTTC.

This clonotype was counted only a few times. V is TRBV7-9 and J is TRBJ1-5; D remains ambiguous. This CDR3 has 13 amino acids. The germline CDR1 and CDR2 sequences are SEHNR and FQNEAQ (reference sequence). The ends were cut back, 3 bases at V and 5 bases at J, with 8 bases in the middle. The CDR3 bases are TGTGCCAGCAGCTTTGCCGGGGATCAGCCCCAGCATTTT. Amino acid sequence: CASSFAGDQPQHF.

There are many counts of this clonotype. CDR3 region: CASSSRPDSNYGYTF. The CDR3 DNA follows: TGTGCCAGCAGCTCCCGACCAGATTCTAACTATGGCTACACCTTC. The chain recombines TRBV7-8 with TRBJ1-2; no reliable D call. CDR3 length: 15 amino acids. V gave up 4 bases and J gave up 0 bases, with 12 bases separating them. From germline, CDR1 is SGHVS and CDR2 FQNEAQ.

CDR3 in amino acids: CASSSGLAGGLPGETQYF. The CDR3 DNA reads TGCGCCAGCAGCTCGGGACTAGCGGGGGGTCTACCAGGGGAGACCCAGTACTTC. The genes are TRBV5-1 and TRBJ2-5, with 15 bases lining up with TRBD2. In germline, CDR1 is SGHRS, CDR2 YFSETQ. Trimming took 3 bases from V and 5 from J; bases not matched to a gene: 11. This CDR3 comprises 18 residues.

The chain carries TRBV6-5 and TRBJ2-3; 11 bases are shared with TRBD2. Germline-derived CDR1 and CDR2 are MNHEY and SVGAGI. V lost 0 bases and J lost 1; bases outside the gene matches: 6. The CDR3 is 18 amino acids. The CDR3 here is CASSYSPPLAGGTDTQYF. The DNA for the CDR3 is TGTGCCAGCAGTTACTCACCACCACTAGCGGGGGGCACAGATACGCAGTATTTT.

This clonotype was seen only once. This chain connects TRBV7-3 to TRBJ2-5; the D gene is possibly TRBD2 (5 bases). Looked up from germline, CDR1 is SGHTA and CDR2 is FQGTGA. The CDR3 is 15 amino acids. Trimming stripped 5 bases from V and 2 bases from J, with 15 bases between. CDR3 nucleotides: TGTGCCAGCAGCAGAGTAGTCGGGGAACAAGAGACCCAGTACTTC. This sequence encodes CASSRVVGEQETQYF.

This chain uses TRBV5-4 with TRBJ2-3, with D tentatively TRBD2 (7 bases). Germline V gene data show CDR1 as SGHNT and CDR2 as YYREEE (reference sequence). CDR3 size: 17 residues. Deletions cut 4 bases from V and 4 bases from J, with 22 bases between. CDR3 nucleotides: TGTGCCAGCAGCCCCCCCAGGGGCGGGGGCGGGGCAGATACGCAGTATTTT. Translation: CASSPPRGGGGADTQYF.